The 25 T cell receptor beta chains listed next were all sequenced from one sample in a study of blood T cell repertoires in COVID-19. The data were produced by immunoSEQ multiplex PCR, yet TCRdb's version contains in-frame clones alone and is incomplete. The repertoire holds approximately 470,000 clones, with about 90% as singletons. The sample consisted of PBMCs or T cells enriched from blood (not recorded which). These receptors were obtained from a woman between 18 and 29 years old who had recovered from COVID-19.

The V call is TRBV19, the J call TRBJ2-7, with 8 bases that match TRBD1. V dropped 7 bases and J dropped 0; count of bases not matched to a gene: 8. CDR3 length: 15 residues. Germline assignment: CDR1 LNHDA and CDR2 SQIVND (reference sequence). CDR3 region: CASTPGTGYSYEQYF. The CDR3 coding sequence is TGTGCCAGTACCCCCGGGACAGGTTACTCCTACGAGCAGTACTTC.

Only one count was recorded for this clone. The rearrangement joins TRBV6-5 to TRBJ2-7, with TRBD1 matching 9 bases. Germline V lookup: CDR1 MNHEY, CDR2 SVGAGI. The CDR3 contains 13 residues. The trim removed 6 bases at V and 2 bases at J, leaving 2 bases unmatched. The CDR3: CASRRDRAYEQYF. The CDR3 coding sequence is TGTGCCAGCAGAAGGGACAGGGCCTACGAGCAGTACTTC.

The genes are TRBV7-7 and TRBJ2-4, with 10 bases identical to TRBD1. V was clipped by 5 bases and J by 8 bases; unmatched bases: 9. Germline V gene sequence: CDR1 SSHAT, CDR2 FNYEAQ (reference sequence). The CDR3 consists of 15 residues. CDR3 in amino acids: CASSVRQGAKDIQYF. The CDR3 nucleotides are TGTGCCAGCAGCGTACGACAGGGGGCGAAGGACATTCAGTACTTC.

The chain uses TRBV30 and TRBJ2-1; D possibly corresponds to TRBD2 (5 bases). V gave up 5 bases and J gave up 5 bases, with 16 bases separating them. The CDR3 is made up of 14 amino acids. CDR1 GTSNPN and CDR2 SVGIG come from the germline V gene (reference sequence). The DNA for the CDR3 is TGTGCCTGGGCCCGGGATCGGATTGACAATGAGCAGTTCTTC. This gives the protein CAWARDRIDNEQFF.

The chain joins TRBV6-4 to TRBJ1-2; 8 bases are shared with TRBD1. V shed 0 bases, J shed 4 bases, and the junction held 10 bases outside the gene matches. CDR3 length equals 17 residues. CDR1 MRHNA and CDR2 SNTAGT come from the germline V gene. CDR3 sequence (DNA): TGTGCCAGCAGTGACTCGAACAGGGGGGCGCGAGGCTATGGCTACACCTTC. This sequence encodes CASSDSNRGARGYGYTF.

This clone occurred once. The chain combines TRBV7-9 with TRBJ1-2; TRBD1 aligns across 7 bases. The junction had 10 bases not matched to a gene; V was cut back by 4 bases and J by 2 bases. This CDR3 spans 16 amino acids. Germline-derived CDR1 and CDR2 are SEHNR and FQNEAQ (reference sequence). As DNA, the CDR3 is TGTGCCAGCAGCTCCCCGGTACAGGGGAACAACTATGGCTACACCTTC. Translation: CASSSPVQGNNYGYTF. The entire variable domain, with the rest obtained from reference TRBV7-9 and TRBJ1-2, is as follows: DTGVSQNPRHKITKRGQNVTFRCDPISEHNRLYWYRQTLGQGPEFLTYFQNEAQLEKSRLLSDRFSAERPKGSFSTLEIQRTEQGDSAMYLCASSSPVQGNNYGYTFGSGTRLTVV.

The rearrangement joins TRBV5-4 to TRBJ2-7; 8 bases are shared with TRBD2. Looked up from germline, CDR1 is SGHNT and CDR2 is YYREEE (reference sequence). V gave up 3 bases and J gave up 4 bases; unmatched junction bases: 9. The CDR3 extends over 15 amino acids. The CDR3 coding sequence is TGTGCCAGCAGCTCAGCCCAGACTAGCGAATACGAGCAGTACTTC. Amino acids: CASSSAQTSEYEQYF. The complete variable domain, with remaining parts taken from reference TRBV5-4 and TRBJ2-7, reads ETGVTQSPTHLIKTRGQQVTLRCSSQSGHNTVSWYQQALGQGPQFIFQYYREEENGRGNFPPRFSGLQFPNYSSELNVNALELDDSALYLCASSSAQTSEYEQYFGPGTRLTVT.

This chain connects TRBV11-3 to TRBJ2-1, with D uncertain. Germline assignment: CDR1 SGHNT and CDR2 YENEEA. There are 11 residues in the CDR3. V gave up 5 bases and J gave up 6 bases, with 5 bases separating them. The CDR3 loop reads CASSRGNEQFF. The DNA of the CDR3 is TGTGCCAGCAGCCGAGGCAATGAGCAGTTCTTC.

The chain couples TRBV2 to TRBJ1-2; the D is unclear. The CDR3 has 14 amino acids. The germline V gene has CDR1 SNHLY and CDR2 FYNNEI. Trimming shortened V by 0 bases and J by 4 bases, and 9 bases separated the two germline ends. The CDR3 is CASSEARRGYGYTF. CDR3 coding DNA: TGTGCCAGCAGTGAAGCCCGTCGAGGCTATGGCTACACCTTC. The full variable domain, in which reference TRBV2 and TRBJ1-2 provide the parts outside the CDR3, is EPEVTQTPSHQVTQMGQEVILRCVPISNHLYFYWYRQILGQKVEFLVSFYNNEISEKSEIFDDQFSVERPDGSNFTLKIRSTKLEDSAMYFCASSEARRGYGYTFGSGTRLTVV.

This sequence joins TRBV5-1 and TRBJ2-7; 11 nucleotides agree with TRBD1. Germline V gene sequence: CDR1 SGHRS, CDR2 YFSETQ. CDR3 size: 14 residues. J gave up 6 bases and V 0 bases, and 2 bases lay outside the gene matches. Here the CDR3 reads CASSLGTGGGEQYF. CDR3 in DNA: TGCGCCAGCAGCTTGGGGACAGGGGGCGGCGAGCAGTACTTC.

The genes are TRBV7-9 and TRBJ1-1; TRBD1 matches 8 bases. Germline CDR1 SEHNR, CDR2 FQNEAQ (reference sequence). CDR3 length: 16 amino acids. The V and J ends lost 1 base and 2 bases, in that order; junction bases with no gene match: 6. The CDR3 sequence is CASSLVGAGGNTEAFF. CDR3 coding DNA: TGTGCCAGCAGCTTAGTTGGGGCAGGGGGCAACACTGAAGCTTTCTTT.

V gene TRBV6-5 combines with J gene TRBJ1-1; D unclear. From germline, CDR1 is MNHEY and CDR2 SVGAGI. V was clipped by 5 bases and J by 5 bases, with 15 bases between them. This CDR3 has 14 residues. The CDR3 spells CASSPLTSWTEAFF. The CDR3 nucleotides are TGTGCCAGCAGTCCCCTCACATCATGGACTGAAGCTTTCTTT.

This chain uses TRBV29-1 with TRBJ2-3; TRBD1 agrees at 7 bases. The J segment lost 5 bases and the V segment lost 5 bases, leaving 4 bases of the junction unmatched. CDR1 and CDR2 (germline): SQVTM, ANQGSEA. The CDR3 has 12 residues. DNA for the CDR3: TGCAGCGTTACTACAGGGGAAGATACGCAGTATTTT. Translating it yields CSVTTGEDTQYF.

This sequence joins TRBV25-1 and TRBJ1-4, with TRBD1 matching over 7 bases. Germline lookup yields CDR1 MGHDK and CDR2 SYGVNS. Trimming removed 3 bases from V and 3 bases from J; junction bases left unmatched: 4. This CDR3 region has 15 residues. CDR3 DNA sequence: TGTGCCAGCAGTGATAGAACAGGGGCTAATGAAAAACTGTTTTTT. Translating gives CASSDRTGANEKLFF.

The J gene is TRBJ1-1, the V gene TRBV6-5, with TRBD1 matching over 7 bases. Germline V gene lookup returns CDR1 MNHEY and CDR2 SVGAGI. This CDR3 spans 15 amino acids. V was pared by 4 bases and J by 4 bases, with 9 bases of the junction left unmatched. In DNA, the CDR3 is TGTGCCAGCAGTTTGATTAATTCAGGGGGCACTGAAGCTTTCTTT. The encoded protein is CASSLINSGGTEAFF.

This chain's CDR3 is CASSVEGGRGYTF. In DNA, the CDR3 is TGTGCCAGCAGCGTAGAAGGGGGTAGGGGCTACACCTTC. The chain recombines TRBV9 with TRBJ1-2; TRBD1 might be the D (6 bases). The CDR3 contains 13 residues. From germline, CDR1 is SGDLS and CDR2 YYNGEE. Trimming cost V 0 bases and J 8 bases, with 11 bases left between them. Filled out from reference TRBV9 and TRBJ1-2, the complete variable domain reads DSGVTQTPKHLITATGQRVTLRCSPRSGDLSVYWYQQSLDQGLQFLIQYYNGEERAKGNILERFSAQQFPDLHSELNLSSLELGDSALYFCASSVEGGRGYTFGSGTRLTVV.

This chain joins TRBV19 and TRBJ1-6, with 8 bases that match TRBD1. With V trimmed by 6 bases and J by 10 bases, 11 bases remained unmatched. The V gene's germline CDR1 is LNHDA and CDR2 SQIVND (reference sequence). This CDR3 spans 15 amino acids. CDR3 in amino acids: CASSALDRENSPLHF. The CDR3 region has the DNA TGTGCCAGTAGCGCGTTGGACAGGGAAAACTCACCCCTCCACTTT.

The chain links TRBV7-6 to TRBJ1-1; 7 nucleotides line up with TRBD1. Germline trimming cut 4 bases from V and 0 bases from J; bases unmatched to any gene: 2. The CDR3 sequence is 14 residues long. Germline V gene data show CDR1 as SGHVS and CDR2 as FNYEAQ. CDR3 nucleotide sequence: TGTGCCAGCAGCTCGGGACAGCTGAACACTGAAGCTTTCTTT. It yields the protein CASSSGQLNTEAFF.

The chain links TRBV7-3 to TRBJ2-7, with 10 positions matching TRBD1. The J segment lost 4 bases and the V segment lost 5 bases, leaving 8 bases of the junction unmatched. The length of the CDR3 is 15 residues. Germline lookup yields CDR1 SGHTA and CDR2 FQGTGA. CDR3 amino acids: CASSRSADRGYEQYF. CDR3 DNA sequence: TGTGCCAGCAGCCGCTCTGCGGACAGGGGGTACGAGCAGTACTTC.

The chain uses TRBV5-6 and TRBJ1-5, with a possible D match to TRBD1 (5 bases). This CDR3 contains 14 residues. Germline CDR1 is SGHDT and CDR2 is YYEEEE. V lost 1 base and J lost 6, with 11 bases in between. The CDR3 sequence: CASSLLQESQPQHF. Here the CDR3 DNA reads TGTGCCAGCAGCTTGTTACAGGAAAGTCAGCCCCAGCATTTT.

The chain combines TRBV18 with TRBJ1-6, with 9 bases matching TRBD1. J was trimmed by 7 bases and V by 4 bases; bases with no gene match: 8. The CDR3 consists of 16 residues. The germline CDR1 and CDR2 sequences are KGHSH and LQKENI. CDR3: CASSRTGGQGNSPLHF. As DNA, the CDR3 is TGTGCCAGCTCACGGACGGGTGGACAGGGGAATTCACCCCTCCACTTT.

This chain uses TRBV27 with TRBJ2-2; a weak D match, TRBD2 (6 bases). Trimming pared 6 bases from V and 5 bases from J, leaving 19 bases between. Per the germline V gene, CDR1 is MNHEY and CDR2 is SMNVEV (reference sequence). The CDR3 sequence is 16 residues long. CDR3 in amino acids: CASSPKRWGETGELFF. The CDR3 coding sequence is TGTGCCAGCAGCCCCAAAAGGTGGGGGGAAACCGGGGAGCTGTTTTTT.

The count of this clone is one. CDR3 protein: CASSLSIASPGVKTYEQYF. The CDR3 DNA reads as TGTGCCAGCAGCTTGAGTATCGCGTCGCCGGGGGTGAAGACCTACGAGCAGTACTTC. This chain connects TRBV5-4 to TRBJ2-7, with a weak D call TRBD2 (6 bases). Per germline, CDR1 SGHNT and CDR2 YYREEE (reference sequence). Trimming removed 1 base at V and 2 bases at J, with 25 bases between. The CDR3 consists of 19 residues.

In DNA, the CDR3 is TGCGCCAGCAGCCCGAGGGGCGGGGGACCCTACGAGCAGTACTTC. Residues: CASSPRGGGPYEQYF. V gene TRBV5-1 combines with J gene TRBJ2-7, with TRBD2 matching over 7 bases. Germline-derived CDR1 and CDR2 are SGHRS and YFSETQ. There are 15 residues in the CDR3. V lost 4 bases and J lost 2; bases outside the gene matches: 9.

This chain joins TRBV6-5 and TRBJ1-1; 8 bases match TRBD1. V was clipped by 4 bases and J by 1 base; unmatched bases: 5. CDR1 is MNHEY, CDR2 SVGAGI, per germline. The CDR3 loop spans 15 amino acids. CDR3: CASSSWDRPNTEAFF. The CDR3 DNA reads as TGTGCCAGCAGTTCCTGGGACAGGCCGAACACTGAAGCTTTCTTT.